This T cell receptor beta chain was obtained from a study of CD8 T cells in ankylosing spondylitis. Study-level points and caveats: The study identified a TCR beta motif of fewer than 10 highly homologous variants that appeared characteristic of ankylosing spondylitis blood.

TCRdb ran MiXCR on the 5' RACE reads and lists one entry per CDR3 protein. The top ten hold just over 1% of the sample, which has around 480,000 distinct CDR3 sequences, roughly 17% seen once. This CDR3 region has 16 residues. The V gene end was trimmed by 4 bases and the J gene end by 0 bases; junction bases not matched to a gene: 5. Germline V gene data show CDR1 as SGHRS and CDR2 as YFSETQ. Regarding this clonotype: Antigen specificity is unknown.

V usage is TRBV5-1 and J usage is TRBJ2-2; 8 bases are a match to TRBD2. The sequencing sample was made of blood, either unsorted or a sorted T cell fraction (not recorded which). This receptor was identified in a male donor with ankylosing spondylitis. The CDR3 here is CASSGRTSSNTGELFF. The CDR3 nucleotides read TGCGCCAGCAGCGGGAGGACTAGCTCGAACACCGGGGAGCTGTTTTTT.